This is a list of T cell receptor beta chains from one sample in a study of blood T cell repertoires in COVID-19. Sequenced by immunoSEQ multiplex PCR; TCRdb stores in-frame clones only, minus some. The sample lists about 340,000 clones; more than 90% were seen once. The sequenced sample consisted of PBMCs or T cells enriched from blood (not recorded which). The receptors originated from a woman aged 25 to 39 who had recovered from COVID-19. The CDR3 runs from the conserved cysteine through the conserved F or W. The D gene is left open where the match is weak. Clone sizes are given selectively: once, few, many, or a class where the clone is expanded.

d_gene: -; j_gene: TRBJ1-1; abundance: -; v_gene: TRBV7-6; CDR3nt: TGTGCCAGCATCCGCGGGGGCATCCGGACTGAAGCTTTCTTT; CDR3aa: CASIRGGIRTEAFF
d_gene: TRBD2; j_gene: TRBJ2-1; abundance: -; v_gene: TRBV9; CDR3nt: TGTGCCAGCAGCGTAAGCGGGGGGGCCGCTAATGAGCAGTTCTTC; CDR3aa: CASSVSGGAANEQFF
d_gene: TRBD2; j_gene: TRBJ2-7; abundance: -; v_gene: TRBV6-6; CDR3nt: TGTGCCAGCAGTTCGCCTCTAGCGGACTACGAGCAGTACTTC; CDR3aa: CASSSPLADYEQYF
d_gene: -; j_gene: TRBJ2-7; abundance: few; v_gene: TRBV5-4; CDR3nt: TGTGCCAGCAGCTTTCAGGGCTACGAGCAGTACTTC; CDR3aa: CASSFQGYEQYF
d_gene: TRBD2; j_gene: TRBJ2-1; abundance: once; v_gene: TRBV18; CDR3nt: TGTGCCAGCTCACCACCGGGGGGGATATCGGCTGAGCAGTTCTTC; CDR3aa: CASSPPGGISAEQFF
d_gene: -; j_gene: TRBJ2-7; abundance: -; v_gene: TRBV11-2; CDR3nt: TGTGCCAGCAGCACGGACAACTACGAGCAGTACTTC; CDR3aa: CASSTDNYEQYF
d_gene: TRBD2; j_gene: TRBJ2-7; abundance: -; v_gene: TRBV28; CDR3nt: TGTGCCAGCAGTTTGGGGGGGTCGCGCGACGAGCAGTACTTC; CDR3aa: CASSLGGSRDEQYF
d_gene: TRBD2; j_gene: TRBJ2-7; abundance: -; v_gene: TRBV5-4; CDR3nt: TGTGCCAGCAGCCCCGCGGGGGACCTACGCGGGCAGTACTTC; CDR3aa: CASSPAGDLRGQYF
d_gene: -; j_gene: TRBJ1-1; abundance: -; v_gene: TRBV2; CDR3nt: TGTGCCAGCAGTGAGGACTTTGAGCCTTTCTTT; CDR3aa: CASSEDFEPFF
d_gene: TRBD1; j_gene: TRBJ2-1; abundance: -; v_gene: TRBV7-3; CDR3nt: TGTGCCAGCAGCCGTACCGGGACAGGGGTTCTAGCTGGCTACAATGAGCAGTTCTTC; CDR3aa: CASSRTGTGVLAGYNEQFF
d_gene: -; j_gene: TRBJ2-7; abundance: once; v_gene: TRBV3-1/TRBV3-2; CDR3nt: TGTGCCAGCAGCCAAGATCGATCAGGGGAGTACGAGCAGTACTTC; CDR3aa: CASSQDRSGEYEQYF
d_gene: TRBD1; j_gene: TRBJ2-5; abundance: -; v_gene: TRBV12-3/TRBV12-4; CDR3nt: TGTGCCAGCAGTTTGGACAGGGTAGGGACCCAGTACTTC; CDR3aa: CASSLDRVGTQYF
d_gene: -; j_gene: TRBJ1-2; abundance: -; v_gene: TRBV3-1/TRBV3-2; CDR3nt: TGTGCCAGCAGCAACCGGGAGCGTGGCTACACCTTC; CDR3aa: CASSNRERGYTF
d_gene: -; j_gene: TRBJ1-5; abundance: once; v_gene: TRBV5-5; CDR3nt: TGTGCCAGCAGCTCGGGGTTAGATCAGCCCCAGCATTTT; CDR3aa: CASSSGLDQPQHF
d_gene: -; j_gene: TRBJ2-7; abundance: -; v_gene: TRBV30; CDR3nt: TGTGCCTGGAGTGCCCAGGGGGAGCAGTACTTC; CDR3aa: CAWSAQGEQYF
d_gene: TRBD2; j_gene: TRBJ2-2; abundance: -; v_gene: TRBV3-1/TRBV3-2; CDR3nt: TGTGCCAGCAGCCATAGCGGACTAGCGGGATCCGGGGAGCTGTTTTTT; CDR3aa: CASSHSGLAGSGELFF
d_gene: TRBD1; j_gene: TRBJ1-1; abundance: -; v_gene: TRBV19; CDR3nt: TGTGCCAGTAGTATAGGGGGGACAGCGAACACTGAAGCTTTCTTT; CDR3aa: CASSIGGTANTEAFF
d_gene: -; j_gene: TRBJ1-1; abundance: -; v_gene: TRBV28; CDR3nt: TGTGCCAGCAGCCTCTTAGTCATGAACACTGAAGCTTTCTTT; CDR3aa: CASSLLVMNTEAFF
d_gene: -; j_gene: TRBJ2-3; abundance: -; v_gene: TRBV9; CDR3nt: TGTGCCAGCAGCGTAGCGGGGGGCCCGGATACGCAGTATTTT; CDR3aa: CASSVAGGPDTQYF
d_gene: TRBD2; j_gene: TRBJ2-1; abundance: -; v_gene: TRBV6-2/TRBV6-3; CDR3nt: TGTGCCAGCAGTTACCCTGGGACTAGCGGGGGGGACTACAATGAGCAGTTCTTC; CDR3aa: CASSYPGTSGGDYNEQFF
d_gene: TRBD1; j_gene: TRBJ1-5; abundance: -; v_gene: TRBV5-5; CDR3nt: TGTGCCAGCAGCTTGTGGCAGGGGGGCAATCAGCCCCAGCATTTT; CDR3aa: CASSLWQGGNQPQHF
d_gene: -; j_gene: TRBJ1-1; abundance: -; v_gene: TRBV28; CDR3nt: TGTGCCAGCAGTTCCAGGGAAGGCGCTGAAGCTTTCTTT; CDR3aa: CASSSREGAEAFF
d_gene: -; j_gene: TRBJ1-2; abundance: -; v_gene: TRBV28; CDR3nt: TGTGCCAGCGCAGGGGAGCCCTATGGCTACACCTTC; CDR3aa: CASAGEPYGYTF
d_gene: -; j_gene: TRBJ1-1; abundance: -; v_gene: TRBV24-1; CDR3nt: TGTGCCACCAGTGATCCAAGCAGGATCGGGAACACTGAAGCTTTCTTT; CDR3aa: CATSDPSRIGNTEAFF
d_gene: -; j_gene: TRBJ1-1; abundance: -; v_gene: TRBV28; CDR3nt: TGTGCCAGCAGTTTTATCGGGAACACTGAAGCTTTCTTT; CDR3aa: CASSFIGNTEAFF
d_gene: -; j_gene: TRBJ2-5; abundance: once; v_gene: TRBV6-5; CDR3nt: TGTGCCAGCCGAGGGTCAGGCTGGGGAGAAGAGACCCAGTACTTC; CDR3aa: CASRGSGWGEETQYF
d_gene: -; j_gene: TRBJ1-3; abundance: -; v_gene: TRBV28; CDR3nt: TGTGCCAGCAGTTTACTCCGCGGAGGTATTGATTTT; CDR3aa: CASSLLRGGIDF
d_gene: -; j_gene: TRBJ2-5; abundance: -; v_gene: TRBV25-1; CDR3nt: TGTGCCAGCAGAGGGGACTTCCAAGAGACCCAGTACTTC; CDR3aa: CASRGDFQETQYF
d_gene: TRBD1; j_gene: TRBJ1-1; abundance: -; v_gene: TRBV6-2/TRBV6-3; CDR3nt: TGTGCCAGCAGTTACCCCCTTGGGACAGGGGGCGGCTGGAACACTGAAGCTTTCTTT; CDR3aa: CASSYPLGTGGGWNTEAFF
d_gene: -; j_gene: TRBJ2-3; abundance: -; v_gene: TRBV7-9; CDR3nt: TGTGCCAGCAGCCGGGATTGGGGGGGCCCCGATACGCAGTATTTT; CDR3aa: CASSRDWGGPDTQYF
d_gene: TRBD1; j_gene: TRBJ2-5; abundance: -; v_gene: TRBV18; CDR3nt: TGTGCCAGCTCACCCCGGGCAGGGGGCGCGGAGACCCAGTACTTC; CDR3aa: CASSPRAGGAETQYF
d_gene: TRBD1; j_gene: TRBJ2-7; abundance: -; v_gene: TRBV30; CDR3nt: TGTGCCTGGAGCGCCGGACAGGGGTCTGGCTACGAGCAGTACTTC; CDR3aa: CAWSAGQGSGYEQYF
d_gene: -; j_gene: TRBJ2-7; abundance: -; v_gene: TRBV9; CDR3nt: TGTGCCAGCAGCGTAGTGAGGCCAATCTACGAGCAGTACTTC; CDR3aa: CASSVVRPIYEQYF
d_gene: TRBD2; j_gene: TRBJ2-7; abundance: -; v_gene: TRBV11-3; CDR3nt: TGTGCCAGCAGCCCCCACCGGACTAGCGACCCTTACGAGCAGTACTTC; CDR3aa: CASSPHRTSDPYEQYF
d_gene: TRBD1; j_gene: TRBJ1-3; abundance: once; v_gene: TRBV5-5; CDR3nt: TGTGCCAGCAGCGTGGATCCCGGGACAGTCGGAAACACCATATATTTT; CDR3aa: CASSVDPGTVGNTIYF
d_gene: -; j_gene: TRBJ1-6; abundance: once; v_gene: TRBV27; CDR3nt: TGTGCCAGCAAAACTACAGGGAGCTCCTATAATTCACCCCTCCACTTT; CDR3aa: CASKTTGSSYNSPLHF
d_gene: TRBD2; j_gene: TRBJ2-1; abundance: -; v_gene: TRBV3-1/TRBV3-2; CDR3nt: TGTGCCAGCAGCCAAGATTCAGCGGGGGCCTACAATGAGCAGTTCTTC; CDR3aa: CASSQDSAGAYNEQFF
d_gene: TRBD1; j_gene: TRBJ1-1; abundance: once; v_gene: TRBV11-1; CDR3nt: TGTGCCAGCAGCTCGAGCAGGGGGGTGGTGAACACTGAAGCTTTCTTT; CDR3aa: CASSSSRGVVNTEAFF
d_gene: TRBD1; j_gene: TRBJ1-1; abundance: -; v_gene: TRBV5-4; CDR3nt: TGTGCCAGCAGCCCGGACAGGATGAACACTGAAGCTTTCTTT; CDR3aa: CASSPDRMNTEAFF
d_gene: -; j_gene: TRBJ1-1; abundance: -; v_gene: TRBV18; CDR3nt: TGTGCCAGCTCACCCAGCCGGGCTGAAGCTTTCTTT; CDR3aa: CASSPSRAEAFF
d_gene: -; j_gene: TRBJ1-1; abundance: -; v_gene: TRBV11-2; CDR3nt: TGTGCCAGCAGCCCCCTAGCTGAAGCTTTCTTT; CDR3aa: CASSPLAEAFF
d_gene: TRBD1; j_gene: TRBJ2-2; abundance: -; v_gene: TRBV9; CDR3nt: TGTGCCAGCAGCGGTAACAGGGGTGGAGTAAAGACCGGGGAGCTGTTTTTT; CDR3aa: CASSGNRGGVKTGELFF
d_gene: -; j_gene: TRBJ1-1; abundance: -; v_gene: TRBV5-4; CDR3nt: TGTGCCAGCAGCTTGACGGGACACCAGAACACTGAAGCTTTCTTT; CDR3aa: CASSLTGHQNTEAFF
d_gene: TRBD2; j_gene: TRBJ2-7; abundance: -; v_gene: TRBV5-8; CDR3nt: TGTGCCAGCAGCTTGTGGATTAGCGGGACGTACGAGCAGTACTTC; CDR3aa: CASSLWISGTYEQYF
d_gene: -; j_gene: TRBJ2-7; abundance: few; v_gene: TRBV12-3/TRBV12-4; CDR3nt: TGTGCCAGCAGACGGGACTTGATCTACGAGCAGTACTTC; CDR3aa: CASRRDLIYEQYF
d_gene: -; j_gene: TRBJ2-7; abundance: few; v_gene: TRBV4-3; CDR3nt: TGCGCCAGCAGCCAAGAGGCCCACTCCTACGAGCAGTACTTC; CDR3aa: CASSQEAHSYEQYF
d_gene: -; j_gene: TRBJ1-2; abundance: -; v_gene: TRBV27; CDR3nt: TGTGCCAGCCGAGGTACGGGTAGCTTATATGGCTACACCTTC; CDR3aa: CASRGTGSLYGYTF
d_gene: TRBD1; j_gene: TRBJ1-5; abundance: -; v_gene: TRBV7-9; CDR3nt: TGTGCCAGCAGCGGCGGACAGGGCAATCAGCCCCAGCATTTT; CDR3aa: CASSGGQGNQPQHF
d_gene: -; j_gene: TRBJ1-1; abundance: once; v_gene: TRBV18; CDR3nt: TGTGCCAGCTCACCCGCCTCAGGGAACACTGAAGCTTTCTTT; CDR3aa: CASSPASGNTEAFF
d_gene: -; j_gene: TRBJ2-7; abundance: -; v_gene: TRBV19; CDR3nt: TGTGCCAGTAGTACCCCCGGGAGCTCCTACGAGCAGTACTTC; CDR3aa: CASSTPGSSYEQYF
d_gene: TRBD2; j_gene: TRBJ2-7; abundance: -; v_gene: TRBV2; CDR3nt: TGTGCCAGCAGTGACGCACTAGCGGGATCCTACGAGCAGTACTTC; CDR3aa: CASSDALAGSYEQYF
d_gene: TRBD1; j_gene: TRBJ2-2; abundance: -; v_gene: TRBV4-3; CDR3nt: TGCGCCAGCAGCCAAGCTCCGGGACAGGGGGAGGCCGGGGAGCTGTTTTTT; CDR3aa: CASSQAPGQGEAGELFF
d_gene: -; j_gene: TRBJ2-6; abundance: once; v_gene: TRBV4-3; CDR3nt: TGCGCCAGCAGCCAAGTCTATGAGGTCTCTGGGGCCAACGTCCTGACTTTC; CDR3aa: CASSQVYEVSGANVLTF